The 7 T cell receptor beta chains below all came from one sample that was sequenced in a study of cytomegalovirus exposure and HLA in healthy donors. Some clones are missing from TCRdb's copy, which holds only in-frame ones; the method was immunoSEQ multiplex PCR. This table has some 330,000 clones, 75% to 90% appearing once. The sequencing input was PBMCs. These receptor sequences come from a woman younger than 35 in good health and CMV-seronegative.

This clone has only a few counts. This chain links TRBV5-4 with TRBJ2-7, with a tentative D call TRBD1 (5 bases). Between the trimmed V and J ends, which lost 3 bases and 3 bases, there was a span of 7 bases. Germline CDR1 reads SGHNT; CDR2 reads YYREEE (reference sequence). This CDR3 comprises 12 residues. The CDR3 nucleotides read TGTGCCAGCAGCTCCCAGGGCTACGAGCAGTACTTC. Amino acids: CASSSQGYEQYF. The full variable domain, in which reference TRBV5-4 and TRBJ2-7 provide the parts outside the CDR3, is ETGVTQSPTHLIKTRGQQVTLRCSSQSGHNTVSWYQQALGQGPQFIFQYYREEENGRGNFPPRFSGLQFPNYSSELNVNALELDDSALYLCASSSQGYEQYFGPGTRLTVT.

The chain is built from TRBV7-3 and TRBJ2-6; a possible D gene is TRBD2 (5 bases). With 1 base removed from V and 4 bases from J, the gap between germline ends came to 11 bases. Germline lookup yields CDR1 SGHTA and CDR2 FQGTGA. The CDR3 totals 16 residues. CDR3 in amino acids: CASSLISGSGANVLTF. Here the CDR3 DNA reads TGTGCCAGCAGCTTAATTTCGGGATCCGGGGCCAACGTCCTGACTTTC.

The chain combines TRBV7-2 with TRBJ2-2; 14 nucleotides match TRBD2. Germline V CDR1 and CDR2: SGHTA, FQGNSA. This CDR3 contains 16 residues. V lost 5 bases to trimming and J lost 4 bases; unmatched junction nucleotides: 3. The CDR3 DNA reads TGTGCCAGCAGCCAGGGACTAGCGGGAGTCACCGGGGAGCTGTTTTTT. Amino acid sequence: CASSQGLAGVTGELFF.

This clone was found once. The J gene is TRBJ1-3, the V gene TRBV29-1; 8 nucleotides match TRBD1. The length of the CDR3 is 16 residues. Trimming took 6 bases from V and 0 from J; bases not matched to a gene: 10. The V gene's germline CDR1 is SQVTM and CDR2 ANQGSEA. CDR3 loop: CSVLPGTGVSGNTIYF. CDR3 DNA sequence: TGCAGCGTGCTGCCCGGGACAGGAGTCTCTGGAAACACCATATATTTT.

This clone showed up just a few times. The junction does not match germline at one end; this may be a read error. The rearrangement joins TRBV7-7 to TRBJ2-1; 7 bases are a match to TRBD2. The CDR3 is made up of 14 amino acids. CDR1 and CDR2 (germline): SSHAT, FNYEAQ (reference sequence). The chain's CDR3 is CASSLAGAGSEQFF. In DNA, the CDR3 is TGTGCTAGCAGCTTAGCTGGAGCGGGAAGTGAGCAGTTCTTC.

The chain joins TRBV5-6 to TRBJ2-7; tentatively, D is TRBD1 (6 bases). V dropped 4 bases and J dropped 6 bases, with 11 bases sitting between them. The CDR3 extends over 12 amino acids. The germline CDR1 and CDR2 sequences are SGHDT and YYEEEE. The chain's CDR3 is CASSARGIEQYF. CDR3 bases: TGTGCCAGCAGCGCCAGGGGCATCGAGCAGTACTTC.

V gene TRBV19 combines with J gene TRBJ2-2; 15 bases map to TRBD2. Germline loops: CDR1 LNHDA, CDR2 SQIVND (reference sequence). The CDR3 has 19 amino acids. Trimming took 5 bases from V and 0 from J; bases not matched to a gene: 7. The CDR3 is CASSPGLAGGYSNTGELFF. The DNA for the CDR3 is TGTGCCAGTAGTCCGGGACTAGCGGGAGGCTACTCGAACACCGGGGAGCTGTTTTTT.